The 10 T cell receptor beta chains in this list originate from one sample, sequenced in a study of radiation and T cells in renal cell carcinoma. Time point described: baseline pretreatment blood. The treatment was: 15 Gy SBRT to primary tumor, nephrectomy 4 weeks later. Sequenced by immunoSEQ multiplex PCR; TCRdb stores in-frame clones only, minus some. The data show 130,000 or so clones, 83% seen once. Sequencing was performed on blood, taken from a patient whose treatment included radiotherapy and nephrectomy. These receptor sequences come from a woman aged 50 to 60 with renal cell carcinoma.

The DNA of the CDR3 is TGTGCCAGCAGTTACTCTATGAGGGCCGGCTACACCTTC. Its translation is CASSYSMRAGYTF. V and J are TRBV6-5 and TRBJ1-2; D call uncertain. The CDR3 runs 13 residues. The germline gives CDR1 MNHEY, CDR2 SVGAGI. The V end was cut by 0 bases, the J end by 8 bases, with 10 bases between.

The V and J genes are TRBV5-4 and TRBJ1-2; D gene ambiguous. From germline, CDR1 is SGHNT and CDR2 YYREEE (reference sequence). This CDR3 contains 13 residues. The V end lost 7 bases, the J end lost 6 bases, and 16 bases lay between the germline ends. CDR3 protein: CASWRGMSHGYTF. CDR3 coding DNA: TGTGCCAGCTGGAGAGGGATGTCCCATGGCTACACCTTC.

The J gene is TRBJ2-7, the V gene TRBV5-6, with D perhaps TRBD1 (5 bases). The CDR3 extends over 16 amino acids. V was trimmed by 4 bases and J by 3 bases, leaving 20 bases between them. Germline CDR1 is SGHDT and CDR2 is YYEEEE. In DNA, the CDR3 is TGTGCCAGCAGCAAACTCGGGTCAGGGAACCTCTACGAGCAGTACTTC. Translation: CASSKLGSGNLYEQYF.

The J gene is TRBJ2-5, the V gene TRBV7-8; D tentatively reads TRBD1 or TRBD2 (5 bases each). V gave up 6 bases and J gave up 2 bases, with 19 bases separating them. The CDR3 extends over 16 amino acids. Per germline, CDR1 SGHVS and CDR2 FQNEAQ. DNA for the CDR3: TGTGCCAGCAGGTTAACCGGGACCCGGAGACAAGAGACCCAGTACTTC. As protein: CASRLTGTRRQETQYF.

The chain combines TRBV7-3 with TRBJ2-3, with 8 bases matching TRBD1. In germline, CDR1 is SGHTA, CDR2 FQGTGA. Germline trimming cut 2 bases from V and 0 bases from J; bases unmatched to any gene: 7. This CDR3 region has 17 residues. CDR3 coding DNA: TGTGCCAGCAGCTTATACCCGACAGGGGAGAGCACAGATACGCAGTATTTT. Its protein product is CASSLYPTGESTDTQYF.

V and J are TRBV2 and TRBJ1-2, with unresolved D. This CDR3 region has 13 residues. CDR1 and CDR2 from the germline V gene are SNHLY and FYNNEI. V was shortened by 6 bases and J by 0 bases, with 8 bases between the two germline ends. CDR3 in amino acids: CASRVVANYGYTF. The CDR3 region has the DNA TGTGCCAGCAGGGTGGTAGCTAACTATGGCTACACCTTC. The full variable domain, completed using reference TRBV2 and TRBJ1-2, is EPEVTQTPSHQVTQMGQEVILRCVPISNHLYFYWYRQILGQKVEFLVSFYNNEISEKSEIFDDQFSVERPDGSNFTLKIRSTKLEDSAMYFCASRVVANYGYTFGSGTRLTVV.

The chain has TRBV30 and TRBJ1-6; D possibly corresponds to TRBD1 (5 bases). Germline loops: CDR1 GTSNPN, CDR2 SVGIG (reference sequence). The CDR3 is made up of 14 amino acids. V lost 3 bases, J lost 10 bases, and 16 bases lay in between. The DNA for the CDR3 is TGTGCCTGGAGGGGGACGCGTGGGGGGTCACCCCTCCACTTT. This encodes CAWRGTRGGSPLHF. The full variable domain, with the rest looked up from reference TRBV30 and TRBJ1-6, is SQTIHQWPATLVQPVGSPLSLECTVEGTSNPNLYWYRQAAGRGLQLLFYSVGIGQISSEVPQNLSASRPQDRQFILSSKKLLLSDSGFYLCAWRGTRGGSPLHFGNGTRLTVT.

In its sample, this clone was seen a few times. Here the CDR3 DNA reads TGCGCCAGCAGCCTTACAGGGAGGTTAAGCTACGAGCAGTACTTC. This codes for CASSLTGRLSYEQYF. The chain couples TRBV5-1 to TRBJ2-7, with D perhaps matching TRBD1 or TRBD2 (6 bases each). Trimming stripped 4 bases from V and 3 bases from J, with 17 bases between. The CDR3 consists of 15 residues. Germline V lookup: CDR1 SGHRS, CDR2 YFSETQ.

The V and J genes are TRBV15 and TRBJ2-1; TRBD2 aligns across 9 bases. Losses at the gene ends were 1 base for V and 4 bases for J; bases not matched to a gene: 2. This CDR3 has 15 residues. Germline V lookup: CDR1 LNHNV, CDR2 YYDKDF (reference sequence). CDR3 nucleotides: TGTGCCACCAGCAGAGCGGCGGGGGGGTACAATGAGCAGTTCTTC. Encoded protein: CATSRAAGGYNEQFF.

This clone was found a few times. V and J are TRBV30 and TRBJ2-2; D is ambiguous. The CDR3 spans 12 residues. In germline, CDR1 is GTSNPN, CDR2 SVGIG (reference sequence). V was clipped by 3 bases and J by 0 bases, with 2 bases between them. The chain's CDR3 is CAWSPNTGELFF. The CDR3 region has the DNA TGTGCCTGGAGCCCGAACACCGGGGAGCTGTTTTTT.